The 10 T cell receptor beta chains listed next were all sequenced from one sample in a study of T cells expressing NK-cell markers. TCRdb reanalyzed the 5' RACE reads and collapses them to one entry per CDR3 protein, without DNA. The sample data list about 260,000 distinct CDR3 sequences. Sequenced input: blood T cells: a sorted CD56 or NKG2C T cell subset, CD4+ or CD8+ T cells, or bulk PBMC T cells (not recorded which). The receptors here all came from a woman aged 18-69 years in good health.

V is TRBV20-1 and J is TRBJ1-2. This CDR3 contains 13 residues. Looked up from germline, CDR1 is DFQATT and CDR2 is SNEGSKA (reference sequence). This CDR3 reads CSARDRGGYGYTF.

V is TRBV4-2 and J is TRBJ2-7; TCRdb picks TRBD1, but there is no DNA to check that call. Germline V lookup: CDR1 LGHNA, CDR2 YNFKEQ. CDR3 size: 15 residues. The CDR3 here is CASSRPGQGSREQYF.

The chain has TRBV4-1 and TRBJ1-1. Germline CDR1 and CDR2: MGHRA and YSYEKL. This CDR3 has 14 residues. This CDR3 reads CASSRDVVGTEAFF.

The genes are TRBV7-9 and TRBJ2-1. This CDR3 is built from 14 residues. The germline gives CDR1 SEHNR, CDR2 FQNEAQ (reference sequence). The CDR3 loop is CASSPRSGKNEQFF.

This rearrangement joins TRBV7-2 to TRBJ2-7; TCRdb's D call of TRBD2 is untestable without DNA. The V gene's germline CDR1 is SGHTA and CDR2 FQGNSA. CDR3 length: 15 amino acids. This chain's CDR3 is CVSSWNSGTSYEQYF.

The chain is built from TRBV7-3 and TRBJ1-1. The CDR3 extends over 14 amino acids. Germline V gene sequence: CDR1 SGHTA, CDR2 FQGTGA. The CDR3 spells CASSLAAANTEAFF.

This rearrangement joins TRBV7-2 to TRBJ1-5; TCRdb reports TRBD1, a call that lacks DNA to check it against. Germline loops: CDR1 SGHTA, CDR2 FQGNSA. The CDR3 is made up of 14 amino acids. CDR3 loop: CASSGAGKGQPQHF.

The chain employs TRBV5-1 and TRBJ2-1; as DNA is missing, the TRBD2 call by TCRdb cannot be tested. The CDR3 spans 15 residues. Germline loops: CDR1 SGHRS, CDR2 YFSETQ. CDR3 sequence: CASSQTSGVYNEQFF.

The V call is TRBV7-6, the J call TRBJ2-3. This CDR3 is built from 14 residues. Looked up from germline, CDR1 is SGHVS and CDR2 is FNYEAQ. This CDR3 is CASSALTSTDTQYF. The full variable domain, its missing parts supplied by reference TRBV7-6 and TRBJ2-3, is GAGVSQSPRYKVTKRGQDVALRCDPISGHVSLYWYRQALGQGPEFLTYFNYEAQQDKSGLPNDRFSAERPEGSISTLTIQRTEQRDSAMYRCASSALTSTDTQYFGPGTRLTVL.

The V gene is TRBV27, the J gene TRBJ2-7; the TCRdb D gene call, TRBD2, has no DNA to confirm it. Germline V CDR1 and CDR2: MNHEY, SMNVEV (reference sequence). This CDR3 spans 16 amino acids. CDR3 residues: CASWPAGTSGRSEQYF.